These 26 T cell receptor beta chains were all obtained from the same sample, sequenced in a study of OX40 agonist ivuxolimab in advanced cancers. Method: immunoSEQ multiplex PCR; TCRdb's copy keeps in-frame clones and lacks some. The sample holds 80,000 to 95,000 clones, about 80% seen once. The sample in question was CD4+ or CD8+ T cells sorted from blood, obtained in a trial of the OX40 agonist ivuxolimab. These receptors all stem from an adult with an advanced solid tumor such as melanoma, head and neck, liver or kidney cancer.

The chain links TRBV30 to TRBJ2-5; no definite D call. V was clipped by 7 bases and J by 7 bases, with 19 bases between them. Germline assignment: CDR1 GTSNPN and CDR2 SVGIG (reference sequence). The CDR3 runs 13 residues. CDR3 loop: CAYGSLSRGTQYF. For the CDR3, the DNA is TGTGCCTACGGCTCCCTCAGCCGAGGGACCCAGTACTTC.

The genes are TRBV4-3 and TRBJ2-5; TRBD1 might be the D (5 bases). Per the germline V gene, CDR1 is LGHNA and CDR2 is YSLEER. The CDR3 has 16 residues. Trimming took 4 bases from V and 4 from J, leaving 19 bases between them. The CDR3 DNA follows: TGCGCCAGCAGCCGATGGGGCCGGGCAGTTGGAGAGACCCAGTACTTC. Translation gives CASSRWGRAVGETQYF.

A word on this clone: A junction end diverges from the germline sequence, so it may reflect a read error. The gene calls are TRBV4-2 and TRBJ1-1, with no clear D. CDR3 size: 14 residues. Germline V lookup: CDR1 LGHNA, CDR2 YNFKEQ. CDR3 amino acids: CASSPGGENTEVFF. CDR3 DNA: TGTGCCAGCAGCCCCGGCGGGGAGAACACTGAAGTTTTCTTT.

This clone was observed a handful of times. The CDR3 loop is CASSARTGAGNQPQHF. The CDR3 bases are TGTGCCAGCAGCGCCCGGACAGGGGCTGGTAATCAGCCCCAGCATTTT. This rearrangement joins TRBV11-2 to TRBJ1-5; 9 bases are a match to TRBD1. Germline V gene sequence: CDR1 SGHAT, CDR2 FQNNGV. J was trimmed by 4 bases and V by 5 bases; bases with no gene match: 9. CDR3 size: 16 residues.

This clone appeared once. V gene TRBV7-3 combines with J gene TRBJ2-3; no definite D call. Germline CDR1 reads SGHTA; CDR2 reads FQGTGA. This CDR3 comprises 14 residues. V lost 1 base and J 1 base, leaving 6 bases between the germline ends. The CDR3 DNA follows: TGTGCCAGCAGCTTAATTACGGGCACAGATACGCAGTATTTT. Protein sequence: CASSLITGTDTQYF. Complete variable domain (other parts from reference TRBV7-3 and TRBJ2-3): GAGVSQTPSNKVTEKGKYVELRCDPISGHTALYWYRQSLGQGPEFLIYFQGTGAADDSGLPNDRFFAVRPEGSVSTLKIQRTERGDSAVYLCASSLITGTDTQYFGPGTRLTVL.

The J gene is TRBJ1-4, the V gene TRBV6-1; TRBD1 might be the D (5 bases). CDR3 length: 14 amino acids. Trimming removed 5 bases at V and 4 bases at J, with 11 bases between. Looked up from germline, CDR1 is MNHNS and CDR2 is SASEGT. The CDR3 nucleotides are TGTGCCAGCAGTCGGGACTGGGGTAATGAAAAACTGTTTTTT. This translates into CASSRDWGNEKLFF.

This sequence joins TRBV4-1 and TRBJ1-2, with D possibly TRBD1 on 5 matching bases. The CDR3 spans 15 residues. V dropped 4 bases and J dropped 7 bases, with 19 bases sitting between them. CDR1 and CDR2 (germline): MGHRA, YSYEKL. The CDR3 loop reads CASSLGRQTQGGYTF. The CDR3 nucleotides are TGCGCCAGCAGCCTCGGAAGACAGACCCAAGGTGGCTACACCTTC.

The chain is built from TRBV19 and TRBJ1-6; D call uncertain. CDR3 size: 16 residues. The V end was cut by 4 bases, the J end by 1 base, with 11 bases between. Germline V gene lookup returns CDR1 LNHDA and CDR2 SQIVND (reference sequence). CDR3 DNA sequence: TGTGCCAGTAGTAGAGAGGGTCGGTCCTATAATTCACCCCTCCACTTT. This translates into CASSREGRSYNSPLHF.

The chain has TRBV29-1 and TRBJ1-6; TRBD1 is a possible D gene (5 bases). CDR1 and CDR2 from the germline V gene are SQVTM and ANQGSEA. Trimming removed 2 bases at V and 11 bases at J, with 13 bases between. This CDR3 comprises 13 residues. The CDR3 here is CSVESGFGAPLHF. DNA for the CDR3: TGCAGCGTTGAATCAGGGTTTGGGGCACCCCTCCACTTT.

The chain carries TRBV7-2 and TRBJ2-1; the match to TRBD1 covers 8 bases. The germline gives CDR1 SGHTA, CDR2 FQGNSA. Losses at the gene ends were 0 bases for V and 7 bases for J; bases not matched to a gene: 8. This CDR3 comprises 16 residues. The DNA of the CDR3 is TGTGCCAGCAGCTTAGCGGGGCAGGGGGCGCGAAATGAGCAGTTCTTC. Its translation: CASSLAGQGARNEQFF.

This chain links TRBV7-9 with TRBJ1-1; no clear D gene. Trimming removed 2 bases at V and 6 bases at J, with 13 bases between. The CDR3 loop spans 14 amino acids. Per germline, CDR1 SEHNR and CDR2 FQNEAQ (reference sequence). The CDR3 here is CASSLSEGRAEAFF. The CDR3 nucleotides read TGTGCCAGCAGCTTATCGGAGGGTAGGGCTGAAGCTTTCTTT.

CDR3: CASSPSPDGNQPQHF. The CDR3 nucleotides read TGTGCCAGCTCCCCCAGCCCGGATGGCAATCAGCCCCAGCATTTT. The V and J genes are TRBV18 and TRBJ1-5; no firm D call. The CDR3 loop spans 15 amino acids. With 6 bases removed from V and 2 bases from J, the gap between germline ends came to 14 bases. Germline CDR1 and CDR2: KGHSH and LQKENI. Full variable domain (rest looked up from reference TRBV18 and TRBJ1-5): NAGVMQNPRHLVRRRGQEARLRCSPMKGHSHVYWYRQLPEEGLKFMVYLQKENIIDESGMPKERFSAEFPKEGPSILRIQQVVRGDSAAYFCASSPSPDGNQPQHFGDGTRLSIL.

V is TRBV4-3 and J is TRBJ1-1; D is unresolved. The CDR3 is 16 amino acids. The V gene's germline CDR1 is LGHNA and CDR2 YSLEER. V gave up 2 bases and J gave up 0 bases, with 13 bases separating them. In DNA, the CDR3 is TGCGCCAGCAGCCAAACCACCGACATATTGAACACTGAAGCTTTCTTT. Protein product: CASSQTTDILNTEAFF.

The rearrangement uses TRBV28 and TRBJ1-4, with TRBD1 identical over 7 bases. Trimming at V came to 1 base and at J to 7 bases, leaving 6 bases not matched to a gene. CDR1 and CDR2 (germline): MDHEN, SYDVKM. The CDR3 is 15 amino acids. The CDR3 reads CASSLLAGGGEKLFF. In DNA, the CDR3 is TGTGCCAGCAGTTTATTAGCAGGGGGGGGTGAAAAACTGTTTTTT. Variable domain in full (rest from reference TRBV28 and TRBJ1-4): DVKVTQSSRYLVKRTGEKVFLECVQDMDHENMFWYRQDPGLGLRLIYFSYDVKMKEKGDIPEGYSVSREKKERFSLILESASTNQTSMYLCASSLLAGGGEKLFFGSGTQLSVL.

V usage is TRBV5-1 and J usage is TRBJ2-1; D call uncertain. Germline values: CDR1 SGHRS, CDR2 YFSETQ. The V end was cut by 0 bases, the J end by 5 bases, with 9 bases between. The CDR3 sequence is 14 residues long. CDR3: CASSLGLLDNEQFF. In nucleotides, the CDR3 is TGCGCCAGCAGCTTGGGACTGCTAGACAATGAGCAGTTCTTC.

This chain uses TRBV28 with TRBJ1-2; D gene unclear. The CDR3 is made up of 13 amino acids. Per the germline V gene, CDR1 is MDHEN and CDR2 is SYDVKM. The V end was cut by 7 bases, the J end by 6 bases, with 15 bases between. For the CDR3, the DNA is TGTGCCAGCACCCCGGGCTCTTATAATGGCTACACCTTC. Translation: CASTPGSYNGYTF.

This clone was seen only a few times. This sample also contains other DNA sequences that code for the same CDR3. V is TRBV11-2 and J is TRBJ2-5, with 12 bases lining up with TRBD2. This CDR3 has 13 amino acids. Germline V gives CDR1 SGHAT, CDR2 FQNNGV. V lost 0 bases and J lost 12; bases outside the gene matches: 2. The CDR3 loop reads CASSLEASGGEYF. The CDR3 bases are TGTGCCAGCAGCTTAGAAGCTAGCGGGGGGGAGTACTTC.

The V gene is TRBV28, the J gene TRBJ1-6; D unclear. V was cut by 3 bases and J by 6 bases, with 18 bases left in between. In germline, CDR1 is MDHEN, CDR2 SYDVKM. This CDR3 has 17 amino acids. CDR3 DNA: TGTGCCAGCAGTTTCCGCGCGGGGTCCAACCTTAATTCACCCCTCCACTTT. Amino acids: CASSFRAGSNLNSPLHF.

About this clone: Relative to the germline gene, one junction end is altered; a read error may explain this. This sequence joins TRBV19 and TRBJ2-5, with D perhaps given as TRBD1 or TRBD2 (6 bases each). This CDR3 is built from 13 residues. Germline V gives CDR1 LNHDA, CDR2 SQIVND (reference sequence). The CDR3 region is CACRGTFQGAQYF. The CDR3 coding sequence is TGTGCCTGTAGGGGGACTTTTCAAGGGGCCCAGTACTTC.

This clone appeared once. This chain links TRBV5-1 with TRBJ2-1; D call uncertain. The CDR3 runs 15 residues. Germline values: CDR1 SGHRS, CDR2 YFSETQ. The V end was cut by 2 bases, the J end by 2 bases, with 11 bases between. CDR3 bases: TGCGCCAGCAGCTTACAATTCGGGCCCTACAATGAGCAGTTCTTC. It codes for CASSLQFGPYNEQFF.

The rearrangement joins TRBV18 to TRBJ1-1; D remains unclear. The CDR3 has 16 amino acids. Germline lookup yields CDR1 KGHSH and CDR2 LQKENI. V lost 2 bases to trimming and J lost 6 bases, with 19 bases between them. The CDR3 region has the DNA TGTGCCAGCTCACCAGGAGTAGTCCTTGTCTCGGCTGAAGCTTTCTTT. This encodes CASSPGVVLVSAEAFF.

This clone was seen a handful of times. The chain links TRBV2 to TRBJ2-3; 14 nucleotides line up with TRBD2. From germline, CDR1 is SNHLY and CDR2 FYNNEI. V gave up 6 bases and J gave up 5 bases; unmatched junction bases: 10. This CDR3 is built from 17 residues. This CDR3 is CASSEPPGTSGGDTQYF. CDR3 nucleotide sequence: TGTGCCAGCAGCGAACCCCCCGGGACTAGCGGGGGAGATACGCAGTATTTT.

This clone has more than one count but fewer than ten. V is TRBV30 and J is TRBJ2-1; no firm D call. Trimming left V 4 bases short and J 6 bases short, with 10 bases between. In germline, CDR1 is GTSNPN, CDR2 SVGIG (reference sequence). The CDR3 extends over 12 amino acids. The CDR3, as DNA: TGTGCCTGGACCAATTGGGGCAATGAGCAGTTCTTC. Its translation is CAWTNWGNEQFF.

The chain combines TRBV19 with TRBJ1-6; no definite D call. CDR3 size: 15 residues. V lost 2 bases, J lost 7 bases, and 12 bases lay in between. CDR1 LNHDA and CDR2 SQIVND come from the germline V gene (reference sequence). CDR3 protein: CASSITPPGNSPLHF. DNA for the CDR3: TGTGCCAGTAGTATAACCCCCCCCGGGAATTCACCCCTCCACTTT.

V and J are TRBV28 and TRBJ1-1, with D possibly TRBD1 on 6 matching bases. Germline loops: CDR1 MDHEN, CDR2 SYDVKM. CDR3 length: 11 residues. CDR3: CASGENTEAFF. The CDR3 DNA reads TGTGCATCAGGGGAGAACACTGAAGCTTTCTTT.

This clone was counted once. The chain employs TRBV7-9 and TRBJ1-2, with 8 bases matching TRBD1. In germline, CDR1 is SEHNR, CDR2 FQNEAQ (reference sequence). V lost 2 bases, J lost 7 bases, and 9 bases stayed unmatched. The CDR3 is 15 residues long. The CDR3 here is CASSLNQGARGGYTF. CDR3 DNA: TGTGCCAGCAGCTTAAACCAGGGGGCGCGCGGTGGCTACACCTTC.